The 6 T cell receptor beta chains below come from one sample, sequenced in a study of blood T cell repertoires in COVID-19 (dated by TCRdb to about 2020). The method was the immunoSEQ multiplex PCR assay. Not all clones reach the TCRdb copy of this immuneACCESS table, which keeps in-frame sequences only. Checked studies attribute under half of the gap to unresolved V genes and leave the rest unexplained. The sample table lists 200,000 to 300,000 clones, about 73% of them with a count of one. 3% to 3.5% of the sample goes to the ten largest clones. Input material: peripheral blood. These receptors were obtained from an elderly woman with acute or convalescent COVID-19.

The CDR3 reads CASSYSRGSNTEAFF. CDR3 nucleotides: TGTGCCAGCAGTTACTCGCGGGGATCCAACACTGAAGCTTTCTTT. The V call is TRBV6-5, the J call TRBJ1-1; D is unclear. Trimming removed 0 bases at V and 2 bases at J, with 10 bases between. Germline V CDR1 and CDR2: MNHEY, SVGAGI. The CDR3 has 15 residues.

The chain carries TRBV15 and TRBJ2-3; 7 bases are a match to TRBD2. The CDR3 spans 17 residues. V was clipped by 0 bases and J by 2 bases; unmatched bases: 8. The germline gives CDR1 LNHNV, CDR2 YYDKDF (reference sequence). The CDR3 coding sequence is TGTGCCACCAGCAGAGATGGGGCGGGGGTACTCACAGATACGCAGTATTTT. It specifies CATSRDGAGVLTDTQYF.

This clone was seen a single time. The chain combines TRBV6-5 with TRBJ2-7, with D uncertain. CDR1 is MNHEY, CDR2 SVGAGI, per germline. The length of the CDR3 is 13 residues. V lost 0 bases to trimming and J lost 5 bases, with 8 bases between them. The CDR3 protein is CASSYSQENEQYF. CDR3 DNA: TGTGCCAGCAGTTACTCGCAGGAAAACGAGCAGTACTTC.

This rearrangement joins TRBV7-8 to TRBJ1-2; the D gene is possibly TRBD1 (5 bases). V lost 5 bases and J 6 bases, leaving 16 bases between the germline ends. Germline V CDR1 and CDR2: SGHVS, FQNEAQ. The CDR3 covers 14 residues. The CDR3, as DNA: TGTGCCAGCAGCCGCTCCCAGGGCCGGGATGGCTACACCTTC. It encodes CASSRSQGRDGYTF.

The CDR3 protein is CASSEMAYGYTF. DNA for the CDR3: TGTGCCAGCAGTGAAATGGCCTATGGCTACACCTTC. The chain is built from TRBV6-1 and TRBJ1-2, with D uncertain. CDR1 and CDR2 from the germline V gene are MNHNS and SASEGT. V was pared by 2 bases and J by 4 bases, with 5 bases between. This CDR3 region has 12 residues.

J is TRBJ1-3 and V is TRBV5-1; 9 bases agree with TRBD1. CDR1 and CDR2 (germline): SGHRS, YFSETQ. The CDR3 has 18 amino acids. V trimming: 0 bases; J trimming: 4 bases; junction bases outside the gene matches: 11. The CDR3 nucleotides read TGCGCCAGCAGCTTGGTGGACAGGGGTCGCTTGGGCGGAAACACCATATATTTT. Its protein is CASSLVDRGRLGGNTIYF. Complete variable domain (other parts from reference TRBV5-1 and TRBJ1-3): KAGVTQTPRYLIKTRGQQVTLSCSPISGHRSVSWYQQTPGQGLQFLFEYFSETQRNKGNFPGRFSGRQFSNSRSEMNVSTLELGDSALYLCASSLVDRGRLGGNTIYFGEGSWLTVV.